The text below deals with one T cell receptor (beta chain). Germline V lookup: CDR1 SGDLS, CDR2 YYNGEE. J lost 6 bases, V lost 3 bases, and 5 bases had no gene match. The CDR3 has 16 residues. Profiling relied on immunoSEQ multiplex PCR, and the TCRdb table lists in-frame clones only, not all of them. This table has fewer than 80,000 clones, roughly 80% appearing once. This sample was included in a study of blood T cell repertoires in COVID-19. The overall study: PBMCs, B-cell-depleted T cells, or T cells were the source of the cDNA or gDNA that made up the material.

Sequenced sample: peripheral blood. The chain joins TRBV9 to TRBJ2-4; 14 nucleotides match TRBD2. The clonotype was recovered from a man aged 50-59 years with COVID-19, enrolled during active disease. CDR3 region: CASSAGLAGGLNIQYF. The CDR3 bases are TGTGCCAGCAGCGCTGGACTAGCGGGGGGCTTAAACATTCAGTACTTC.